These 26 T cell receptor beta chains were all obtained from the same sample, sequenced in a study of early T cells in non-severe SARS-CoV-2 infection. MiXCR, applied by TCRdb to the 5' RACE reads, yields one record per CDR3 protein. The table records 50,000 to 75,000 distinct CDR3 sequences, approximately 9.2% of them present only once. The sequencing here drew on whole blood, taken at baseline. The receptors originated from an adult who was a healthcare worker with PCR-confirmed SARS-CoV-2 infection or an uninfected control (not recorded which).

J is TRBJ2-2 and V is TRBV3-1; 8 positions match TRBD1. The CDR3 covers 14 residues. V trimming: 4 bases; J trimming: 7 bases; junction bases outside the gene matches: 5. The germline CDR1 and CDR2 sequences are LGHDT and YNNKEL (reference sequence). Written as DNA, the CDR3 is TGTGCCAGCAGCCTCCTCGGGACAGGCGGGGAGCTGTTTTTT. Its protein is CASSLLGTGGELFF.

In this sample, this clonotype turned up a few times. V gene TRBV18 combines with J gene TRBJ2-1; possibly TRBD1 or TRBD2 for D (5 bases each). CDR1 and CDR2 from the germline V gene are KGHSH and LQKENI. Between the trimmed V and J ends, which lost 5 bases and 2 bases, there was a span of 13 bases. The CDR3 consists of 15 residues. The CDR3 DNA reads TGTGCCAGCTCATCCTCGTCGGGGCCCTACAATGAGCAGTTCTTC. It translates to CASSSSSGPYNEQFF.

This clonotype occurred a few times. V usage is TRBV12-3 or TRBV12-4 and J usage is TRBJ2-3; 7 positions match TRBD2. The CDR3 is 15 residues long. With 4 bases clipped from V and 0 bases from J, the junction kept 4 bases outside the gene matches. In nucleotides, the CDR3 is TGTGCCAGCAGTTCTACTAGCGCCAGCACAGATACGCAGTATTTT. It encodes CASSSTSASTDTQYF.

The chain has TRBV7-2 and TRBJ2-3, with D tentatively TRBD2 (6 bases). Germline V gene lookup returns CDR1 SGHTA and CDR2 FQGNSA. V was clipped by 3 bases and J by 1 base, with 11 bases between them. This CDR3 has 15 residues. Written as DNA, the CDR3 is TGTGCCAGCAGCTTTGCGTCTAGCGGCACAGATACGCAGTATTTT. It translates to CASSFASSGTDTQYF.

V is TRBV12-5 and J is TRBJ2-7; TRBD2 might be the D (6 bases). Germline lookup yields CDR1 LGHNT and CDR2 FRNRAP. The CDR3 runs 12 residues. V shed 6 bases and J shed 5 bases, with 11 bases lying between them. CDR3: CASGSGSDEQYF. In DNA form, the CDR3 reads TGTGCTAGTGGGAGCGGGTCGGACGAGCAGTACTTC.

J is TRBJ2-2 and V is TRBV14; D remains unclear. The germline V gene encodes CDR1 SGHDN and CDR2 FVKESK. Trimming shortened V by 0 bases and J by 6 bases, and 8 bases separated the two germline ends. This CDR3 has 14 amino acids. The chain's CDR3 is CASSQEYRAGELFF. The CDR3 coding sequence is TGTGCCAGCAGCCAAGAATATCGGGCCGGGGAGCTGTTTTTT. Combining the CDR3 with reference TRBV14 and TRBJ2-2 gives the whole variable domain EAGVTQFPSHSVIEKGQTVTLRCDPISGHDNLYWYRRVMGKEIKFLLHFVKESKQDESGMPNNRFLAERTGGTYSTLKVQPAELEDSGVYFCASSQEYRAGELFFGEGSRLTVL.

This clonotype was counted between two and nine times. The J gene is TRBJ1-5, the V gene TRBV12-3 or TRBV12-4; D remains ambiguous. The CDR3 contains 14 residues. Trimming shortened V by 3 bases and J by 3 bases, and 9 bases separated the two germline ends. CDR3 loop: CASSLDGLNQPQHF. DNA of the CDR3: TGTGCCAGCAGTTTGGACGGACTCAATCAGCCCCAGCATTTT.

This clonotype was counted a few times. The chain recombines TRBV6-5 with TRBJ2-1; the D gene is possibly TRBD2 (6 bases). The CDR3 consists of 12 residues. Per the germline V gene, CDR1 is MNHEY and CDR2 is SVGAGI. V shed 5 bases and J shed 5 bases, with 7 bases lying between them. The CDR3 sequence: CASSRLDNEQFF. CDR3 in DNA: TGTGCCAGCAGTCGACTAGACAATGAGCAGTTCTTC.

This clonotype was seen at least ten times. The V and J genes are TRBV7-8 and TRBJ2-5; D is unclear. V was clipped by 2 bases and J by 1 base, with 8 bases between them. Germline V gene lookup returns CDR1 SGHVS and CDR2 FQNEAQ. This CDR3 contains 14 residues. The DNA for the CDR3 is TGTGCCAGCAGCTTAATGGCGGCCCAAGAGACCCAGTACTTC. It specifies CASSLMAAQETQYF. The complete variable domain, with remaining parts taken from reference TRBV7-8 and TRBJ2-5, reads GAGVSQSPRYKVAKRGQDVALRCDPISGHVSLFWYQQALGQGPEFLTYFQNEAQLDKSGLPSDRFFAERPEGSVSTLKIQRTQQEDSAVYLCASSLMAAQETQYFGPGTRLLVL.

This clonotype was recorded a few times. This sequence joins TRBV7-3 and TRBJ2-3; 8 bases line up with TRBD2. The junction had 7 bases not matched to a gene; V was cut back by 5 bases and J by 9 bases. The CDR3 sequence is 13 residues long. CDR1 and CDR2 (germline): SGHTA, FQGTGA. The CDR3 protein is CASSEPGLDTQYF. DNA for the CDR3: TGTGCCAGCAGCGAACCGGGACTAGACACGCAGTATTTT.

This clonotype was observed at least ten times. This chain links TRBV6-2 or TRBV6-3 with TRBJ2-7, with D possibly matching TRBD2 (6 bases). The ends were cut back, 6 bases at V and 7 bases at J, with 10 bases in the middle. The V gene's germline CDR1 is MNHEY and CDR2 SVGEGT. The CDR3 totals 11 residues. CDR3 DNA sequence: TGTGCCAGCAGGGAGGGCCCAGAGCAGTACTTC. It specifies CASREGPEQYF.

A few counts support this clonotype. The chain has TRBV2 and TRBJ2-1; D unresolved. CDR3 length: 11 residues. Germline loops: CDR1 SNHLY, CDR2 FYNNEI. V was shortened by 1 base and J by 8 bases, with 3 bases between the two germline ends. The CDR3 DNA sequence: TGTGCCAGCAGTGAAGTTTATGAGCAGTTCTTC. The encoded protein is CASSEVYEQFF. The full variable domain, its missing parts supplied by reference TRBV2 and TRBJ2-1, is EPEVTQTPSHQVTQMGQEVILRCVPISNHLYFYWYRQILGQKVEFLVSFYNNEISEKSEIFDDQFSVERPDGSNFTLKIRSTKLEDSAMYFCASSEVYEQFFGPGTRLTVL.

This clonotype was observed at least ten times. This sequence joins TRBV2 and TRBJ1-5, with 7 nucleotides matching TRBD1. This CDR3 has 15 residues. The germline CDR1 and CDR2 sequences are SNHLY and FYNNEI. V was pared by 5 bases and J by 7 bases, with 11 bases of the junction left unmatched. The CDR3 sequence is CASSPGTAPTQPQHF. CDR3 in DNA: TGTGCCAGCAGTCCCGGGACAGCACCGACGCAGCCCCAGCATTTT. The whole variable domain, filled in from reference TRBV2 and TRBJ1-5, reads EPEVTQTPSHQVTQMGQEVILRCVPISNHLYFYWYRQILGQKVEFLVSFYNNEISEKSEIFDDQFSVERPDGSNFTLKIRSTKLEDSAMYFCASSPGTAPTQPQHFGDGTRLSIL.

This clonotype was observed a few times. The chain carries TRBV28 and TRBJ1-1; a weak D match, TRBD1 (5 bases). The CDR3 loop spans 12 amino acids. CDR1 MDHEN and CDR2 SYDVKM come from the germline V gene. V was pared by 7 bases and J by 2 bases, with 8 bases between. The CDR3 sequence: CASKTVNTEAFF. CDR3 coding DNA: TGTGCCAGCAAGACAGTTAACACTGAAGCTTTCTTT.

The chain links TRBV30 to TRBJ2-7; TRBD1 agrees at 7 bases. The trim removed 1 base at V and 3 bases at J, leaving 6 bases unmatched. The CDR3 consists of 14 residues. Per the germline V gene, CDR1 is GTSNPN and CDR2 is SVGIG (reference sequence). CDR3 DNA: TGTGCCTGGAGTGCAGGGGGTAACCTCTACGAGCAGTACTTC. This translates into CAWSAGGNLYEQYF.

This clonotype appeared many times. The rearrangement links TRBV7-2 to TRBJ1-6; 7 bases agree with TRBD1. The CDR3 spans 17 residues. V shed 2 bases, J shed 9 bases, and the junction held 13 bases outside the gene matches. In germline, CDR1 is SGHTA, CDR2 FQGNSA. DNA of the CDR3: TGTGCCAGCAGCTTAAATTTCAGGGGGACAGAATCTTCACCCCTCCACTTT. Its protein is CASSLNFRGTESSPLHF.

This clonotype turned up a few times. The chain recombines TRBV9 with TRBJ2-3; 10 bases are shared with TRBD2. Germline V gene data show CDR1 as SGDLS and CDR2 as YYNGEE. The length of the CDR3 is 17 residues. Trimming removed 3 bases from V and 2 bases from J; junction bases left unmatched: 9. DNA of the CDR3: TGTGCCAGCAGCGCCTACTGGACTAGCGGCTACACAGATACGCAGTATTTT. Translation: CASSAYWTSGYTDTQYF.

The chain recombines TRBV11-2 with TRBJ1-2; D ambiguous. The CDR3 spans 11 residues. V gave up 0 bases and J gave up 8 bases, with 4 bases separating them. CDR1 is SGHAT, CDR2 FQNNGV, per germline. Here the CDR3 reads CASSLDRGYTF. CDR3 bases: TGTGCCAGCAGCTTAGATCGCGGCTACACCTTC.

The sample holds a few counts of this clonotype. This chain joins TRBV20-1 and TRBJ2-7; no clear D. The V end was cut by 3 bases, the J end by 3 bases, with 18 bases between. The germline V gene encodes CDR1 DFQATT and CDR2 SNEGSKA (reference sequence). The length of the CDR3 is 15 residues. CDR3 DNA: TGCAGTGCTAGTCCCAGTCAGCACTCGTTCTACGAGCAGTACTTC. It is translated as CSASPSQHSFYEQYF.

This clonotype came up many times. This chain links TRBV3-1 with TRBJ2-1; 16 bases fit TRBD2. The CDR3 consists of 18 residues. Germline loops: CDR1 LGHDT, CDR2 YNNKEL (reference sequence). Unmatched junction bases numbered 5, after V lost 2 bases and J lost 4 bases. In DNA, the CDR3 is TGTGCCAGCAGCCAACCAGGGACTAGCGGGAGGGTTTACAATGAGCAGTTCTTC. Translated, it gives CASSQPGTSGRVYNEQFF.

This clonotype was seen more than once but under ten times. V is TRBV5-1 and J is TRBJ1-4; 12 bases are a match to TRBD1. Losses at the gene ends were 4 bases for V and 8 bases for J; bases not matched to a gene: 3. The CDR3 consists of 14 residues. In germline, CDR1 is SGHRS, CDR2 YFSETQ. The CDR3 spells CASSPGTGGEKLFF. Here the CDR3 DNA reads TGCGCCAGCAGCCCCGGGACAGGGGGCGAAAAACTGTTTTTT.

This chain joins TRBV20-1 and TRBJ1-1; D is ambiguous. From germline, CDR1 is DFQATT and CDR2 SNEGSKA (reference sequence). CDR3 length equals 12 residues. The DNA of the CDR3 is TGCAGCCCTCTCAAAAGGCACACTGAAGCTTTCTTT. As protein: CSPLKRHTEAFF.

The CDR3, as DNA: TGTGCCAGCACCCCGTGGGATATATCCACAGATACGCAGTATTTT. The encoded protein is CASTPWDISTDTQYF. The genes are TRBV27 and TRBJ2-3; D remains unclear. The ends were cut back, 7 bases at V and 2 bases at J, with 16 bases in the middle. The CDR3 covers 15 residues. The germline gives CDR1 MNHEY, CDR2 SMNVEV (reference sequence).

In this sample, this clonotype turned up many times. The chain combines TRBV18 with TRBJ2-2, with D perhaps matching TRBD1 or TRBD2 (6 bases each). The V and J ends lost 2 bases and 2 bases respectively, with 15 bases between them. Germline lookup yields CDR1 KGHSH and CDR2 LQKENI. There are 17 residues in the CDR3. The CDR3 loop is CASSPYRGGRNTGELFF. The CDR3 DNA is TGTGCCAGCTCACCATACCGTGGGGGGCGCAACACCGGGGAGCTGTTTTTT.

The chain joins TRBV5-4 to TRBJ1-6, with D unclear. The CDR3 is made up of 16 amino acids. In germline, CDR1 is SGHNT, CDR2 YYREEE (reference sequence). V was trimmed by 0 bases and J by 8 bases, leaving 15 bases between them. The CDR3 nucleotides are TGTGCCAGCAGCTTGGCGACGACGGGCCTTGATTCACCCCTCCACTTT. Its protein is CASSLATTGLDSPLHF.

This clonotype showed up just a few times. The DNA of the CDR3 is TGTGCCAGCCGGGGGACAGACTATAATTCACCCCTCCACTTT. Its protein is CASRGTDYNSPLHF. V gene TRBV7-2 combines with J gene TRBJ1-6, with 7 bases fitting TRBD1. V was clipped by 8 bases and J by 3 bases; unmatched bases: 4. The CDR3 extends over 14 amino acids. Germline V lookup: CDR1 SGHTA, CDR2 FQGNSA.